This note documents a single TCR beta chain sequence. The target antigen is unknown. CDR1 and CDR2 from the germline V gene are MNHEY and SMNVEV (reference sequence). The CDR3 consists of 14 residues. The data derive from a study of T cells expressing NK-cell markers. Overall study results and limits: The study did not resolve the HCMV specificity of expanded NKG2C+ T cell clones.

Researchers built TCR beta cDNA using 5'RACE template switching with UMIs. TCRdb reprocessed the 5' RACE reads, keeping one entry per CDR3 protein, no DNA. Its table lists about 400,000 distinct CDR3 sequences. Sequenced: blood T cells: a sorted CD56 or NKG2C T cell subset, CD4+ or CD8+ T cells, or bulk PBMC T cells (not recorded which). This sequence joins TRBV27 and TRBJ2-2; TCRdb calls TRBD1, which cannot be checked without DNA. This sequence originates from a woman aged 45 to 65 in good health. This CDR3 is CASSFTGRPGELFF.